Reported below is one TCR beta chain. CD45RO-negative cells were positively selected for CCR7, leaving out terminally differentiated effector memory CD45RA+ cells. The sample is drawn from a study of shared clonotypes between healthy human individuals. Some clones are missing from TCRdb's copy, which holds only in-frame ones; the method was immunoSEQ multiplex PCR. Of about 2.1 million clones detected, approximately 94% appear once; the ten largest clones hold over 1.5%. The CDR3 is 15 amino acids. From germline, CDR1 is SEHNR and CDR2 FQNEAQ (reference sequence). Trimming cost V 2 bases and J 6 bases; bases outside gene matches: 6.

The sequenced material came from naive CD8+ T cells from PBMCs. The chain links TRBV7-9 to TRBJ2-2, with TRBD1 matching over 7 bases. The source is a man between 18 and 35 years old in good health. Some clones in this sample may be carry-over from other donors' samples. The CDR3 here is CASSLSNRGAGELFF. CDR3 in DNA: TGTGCCAGCAGCTTATCTAACAGGGGAGCCGGGGAGCTGTTTTTT.